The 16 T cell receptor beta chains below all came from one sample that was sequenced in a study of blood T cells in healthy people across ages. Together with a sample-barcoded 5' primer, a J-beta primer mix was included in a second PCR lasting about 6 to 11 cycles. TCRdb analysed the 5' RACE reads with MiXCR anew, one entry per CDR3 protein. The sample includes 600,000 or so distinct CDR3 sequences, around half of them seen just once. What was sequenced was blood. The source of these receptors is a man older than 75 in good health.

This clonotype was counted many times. In nucleotides, the CDR3 is TGTGCCAGCACCGGGACAGACTACGAGCAGTACTTC. This translates into CASTGTDYEQYF. The chain carries TRBV6-6 and TRBJ2-7; the match to TRBD1 covers 7 bases. The CDR3 consists of 12 residues. V lost 7 bases to trimming and J lost 3 bases; unmatched junction nucleotides: 3. CDR1 MNHNY and CDR2 SVGAGI come from the germline V gene (reference sequence).

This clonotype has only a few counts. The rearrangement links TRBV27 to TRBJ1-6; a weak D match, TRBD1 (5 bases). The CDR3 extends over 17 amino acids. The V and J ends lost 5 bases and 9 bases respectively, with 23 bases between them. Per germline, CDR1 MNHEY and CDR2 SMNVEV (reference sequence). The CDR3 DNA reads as TGTGCCAGCAGTCCCTCCTTCAGGGCGGTTAACGGTTCACCCCTCCACTTT. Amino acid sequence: CASSPSFRAVNGSPLHF.

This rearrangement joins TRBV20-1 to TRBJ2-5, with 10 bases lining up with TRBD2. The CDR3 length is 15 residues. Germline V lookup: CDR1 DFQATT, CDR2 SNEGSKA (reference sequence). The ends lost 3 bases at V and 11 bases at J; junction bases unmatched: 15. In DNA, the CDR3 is TGCAGTGCTAGTTTTAGCGGGAGGTTAGGCAATGAGCAGTACTTC. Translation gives CSASFSGRLGNEQYF.

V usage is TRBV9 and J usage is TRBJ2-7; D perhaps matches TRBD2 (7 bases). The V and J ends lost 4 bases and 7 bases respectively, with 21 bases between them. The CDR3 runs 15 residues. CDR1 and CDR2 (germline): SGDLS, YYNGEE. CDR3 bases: TGTGCCAGCAGCCCCAGGGAGGGACAATCTCGGGAGCAGTACTTC. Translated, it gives CASSPREGQSREQYF.

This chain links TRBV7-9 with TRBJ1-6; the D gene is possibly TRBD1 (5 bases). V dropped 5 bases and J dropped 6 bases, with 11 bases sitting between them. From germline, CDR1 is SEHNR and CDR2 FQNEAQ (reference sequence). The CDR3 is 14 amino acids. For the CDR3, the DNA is TGTGCCAGCAGCCCCGGGGGTCTTAATTCACCCCTCCACTTT. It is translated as CASSPGGLNSPLHF. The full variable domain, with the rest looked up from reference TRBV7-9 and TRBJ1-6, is DTGVSQNPRHKITKRGQNVTFRCDPISEHNRLYWYRQTLGQGPEFLTYFQNEAQLEKSRLLSDRFSAERPKGSFSTLEIQRTEQGDSAMYLCASSPGGLNSPLHFGNGTRLTVT.

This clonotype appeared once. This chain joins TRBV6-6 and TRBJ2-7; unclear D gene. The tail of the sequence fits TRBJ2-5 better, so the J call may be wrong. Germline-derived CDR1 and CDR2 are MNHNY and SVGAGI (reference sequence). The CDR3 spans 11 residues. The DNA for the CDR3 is TGTGCCAGCAAGATCTTGGAGACCCAGTACTTC. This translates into CASKILETQYF.

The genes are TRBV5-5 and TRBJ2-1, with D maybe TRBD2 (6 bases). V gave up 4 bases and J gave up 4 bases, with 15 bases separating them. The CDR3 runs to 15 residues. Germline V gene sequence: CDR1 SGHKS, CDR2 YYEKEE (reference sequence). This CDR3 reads CASSVSGLTYNEQFF. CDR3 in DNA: TGTGCCAGCAGCGTTAGCGGCCTAACGTACAATGAGCAGTTCTTC.

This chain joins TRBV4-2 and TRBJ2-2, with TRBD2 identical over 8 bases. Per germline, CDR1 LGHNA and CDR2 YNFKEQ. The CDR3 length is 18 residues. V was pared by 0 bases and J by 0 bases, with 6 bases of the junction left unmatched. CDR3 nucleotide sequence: TGTGCCAGCAGCCAAGAAGGTAGCGGGGCAGCGAACACCGGGGAGCTGTTTTTT. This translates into CASSQEGSGAANTGELFF.

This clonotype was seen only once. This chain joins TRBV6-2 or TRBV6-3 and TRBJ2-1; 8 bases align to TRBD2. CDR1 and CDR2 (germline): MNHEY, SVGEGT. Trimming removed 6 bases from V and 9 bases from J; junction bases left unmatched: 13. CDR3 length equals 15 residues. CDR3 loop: CASSKPGLGGREQFF. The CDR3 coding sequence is TGTGCCAGCAGCAAGCCGGGACTAGGCGGGCGTGAGCAGTTCTTC.

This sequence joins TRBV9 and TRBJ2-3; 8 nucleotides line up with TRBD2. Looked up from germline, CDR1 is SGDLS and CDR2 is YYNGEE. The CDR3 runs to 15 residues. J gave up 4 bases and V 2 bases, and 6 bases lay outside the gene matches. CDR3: CASSVTGGLADTQYF. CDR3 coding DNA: TGTGCCAGCAGCGTGACGGGAGGGCTGGCAGATACGCAGTATTTT.

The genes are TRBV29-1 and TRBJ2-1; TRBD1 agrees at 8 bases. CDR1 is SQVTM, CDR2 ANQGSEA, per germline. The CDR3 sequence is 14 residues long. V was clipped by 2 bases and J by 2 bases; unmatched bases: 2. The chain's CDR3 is CSVERDRTYNEQFF. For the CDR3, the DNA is TGCAGCGTTGAAAGGGACAGGACCTACAATGAGCAGTTCTTC.

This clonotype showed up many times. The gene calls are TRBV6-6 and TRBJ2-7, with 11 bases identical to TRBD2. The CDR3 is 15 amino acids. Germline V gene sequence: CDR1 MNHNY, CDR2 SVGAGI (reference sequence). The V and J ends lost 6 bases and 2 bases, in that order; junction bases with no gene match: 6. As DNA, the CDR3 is TGTGCCAGCAGACCCGGGACTAGCGGAGCCTACGAGCAGTACTTC. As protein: CASRPGTSGAYEQYF.

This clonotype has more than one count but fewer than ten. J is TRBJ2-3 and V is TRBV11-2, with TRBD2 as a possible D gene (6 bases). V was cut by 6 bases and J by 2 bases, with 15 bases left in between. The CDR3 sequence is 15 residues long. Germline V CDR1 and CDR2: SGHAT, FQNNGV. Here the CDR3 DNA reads TGTGCCAGCAGACGGAGGACGGGAGACACAGATACGCAGTATTTT. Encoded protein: CASRRRTGDTDTQYF. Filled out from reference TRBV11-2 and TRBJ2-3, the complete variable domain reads EAGVAQSPRYKIIEKRQSVAFWCNPISGHATLYWYQQILGQGPKLLIQFQNNGVVDDSQLPKDRFSAERLKGVDSTLKIQPAKLEDSAVYLCASRRRTGDTDTQYFGPGTRLTVL.

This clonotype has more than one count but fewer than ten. Here the CDR3 reads CASSKNRDAETQYF. As DNA, the CDR3 is TGTGCCAGCAGTAAAAACAGGGATGCGGAGACCCAGTACTTC. The V gene is TRBV12-3 or TRBV12-4, the J gene TRBJ2-5; D is possibly TRBD1 (6 bases). The CDR3 has 14 residues. V lost 5 bases and J 5 bases, leaving 15 bases between the germline ends.

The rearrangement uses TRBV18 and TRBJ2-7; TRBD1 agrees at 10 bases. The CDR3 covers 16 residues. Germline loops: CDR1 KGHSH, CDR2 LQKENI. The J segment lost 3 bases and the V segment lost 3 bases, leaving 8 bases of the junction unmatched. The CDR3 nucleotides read TGTGCCAGCTCACCCATCACGGGACAGGGGAACTACGAGCAGTACTTC. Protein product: CASSPITGQGNYEQYF.

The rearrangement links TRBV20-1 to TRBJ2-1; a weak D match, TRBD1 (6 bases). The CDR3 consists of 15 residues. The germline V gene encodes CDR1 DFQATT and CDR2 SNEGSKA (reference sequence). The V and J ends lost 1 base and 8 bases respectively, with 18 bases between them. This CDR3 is CSARVGGEGEDEQFF. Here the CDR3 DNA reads TGCAGTGCTAGAGTAGGGGGAGAGGGGGAAGATGAGCAGTTCTTC.